This entry describes one TCR beta chain. Authors' processing steps: Cell counts per sample came from amplifying reference gene primers. TCRdb keeps only in-frame clones here, not all; method: immunoSEQ multiplex PCR. V and J calls and clone size are as listed in that table; D and trimming were resolved from the DNA. Here the sample spans about 160,000 clones, more than 85% being singletons. These data come from a study of blood T cell repertoires in COVID-19. About the study: COVID-19 samples from acute and convalescent phases originated in the United States, Italy and Spain. In each case, the material was cDNA or gDNA derived from T cells, B-cell-depleted T cells, or PBMCs.

CDR1 and CDR2 from the germline V gene are MNHEY and SVGAGI. Deletions cut 2 bases from V and 3 bases from J, with 10 bases between. The CDR3 is 14 amino acids. This clonotype was obtained from a man aged 50-59 years with acute or convalescent COVID-19. This chain uses TRBV6-5 with TRBJ2-5; possibly TRBD1 for D (5 bases). The sequenced material came from peripheral blood. CDR3 sequence: CASSYRGNKETQYF. CDR3 in DNA: TGTGCCAGCAGTTACAGGGGAAATAAAGAGACCCAGTACTTC.